The 16 T cell receptor beta chains listed next were all sequenced from one sample in a study of multiple sclerosis patients with progressive multifocal leukoencephalopathy. Data came from immunoSEQ multiplex PCR; TCRdb stores just in-frame clones and leaves some out. The sample has more than 30,000 clones, about nine tenths seen once. Time point noted: time of PML onset. The material sequenced was PBMCs, taken from a patient treated with natalizumab. These receptors originate from a woman aged 40 to 49 with progressive multifocal leukoencephalopathy.

The gene calls are TRBV19 and TRBJ1-2; D remains unclear. CDR1 and CDR2 from the germline V gene are LNHDA and SQIVND (reference sequence). Trimming pared 8 bases from V and 1 base from J, leaving 11 bases between. There are 13 residues in the CDR3. CDR3 coding DNA: TGTGCCAGTGGAGGAGGAATTAACTATGGCTACACCTTC. Protein product: CASGGGINYGYTF. The full variable domain, rest sourced from reference TRBV19 and TRBJ1-2, is DGGITQSPKYLFRKEGQNVTLSCEQNLNHDAMYWYRQDPGQGLRLIYYSQIVNDFQKGDIAEGYSVSREKKESFPLTVTSAQKNPTAFYLCASGGGINYGYTFGSGTRLTVV.

The gene calls are TRBV7-2 and TRBJ2-7; D ambiguous. V lost 1 base and J 4 bases, leaving 11 bases between the germline ends. This CDR3 has 14 amino acids. The V gene's germline CDR1 is SGHTA and CDR2 FQGNSA. CDR3 region: CASSLGQASYEQYF. The CDR3, as DNA: TGTGCCAGCAGCTTAGGTCAGGCTAGTTACGAGCAGTACTTC.

V is TRBV15 and J is TRBJ1-5; no clear D. This CDR3 has 13 residues. Germline V gene sequence: CDR1 LNHNV, CDR2 YYDKDF (reference sequence). Trimming removed 0 bases at V and 5 bases at J, with 5 bases between. DNA of the CDR3: TGTGCCACCAGCAGAGATCTTGATCAGCCCCAGCATTTT. Residues: CATSRDLDQPQHF.

This clone occurred once. The chain uses TRBV5-6 and TRBJ1-1, with 8 bases aligning to TRBD1. CDR3 size: 18 residues. J was trimmed by 0 bases and V by 0 bases; bases with no gene match: 10. Germline V CDR1 and CDR2: SGHDT, YYEEEE. CDR3 nucleotides: TGTGCCAGCAGCTTGGTAGACAGGGGTCTTATTATGAACACTGAAGCTTTCTTT. It translates to CASSLVDRGLIMNTEAFF.

The V gene is TRBV6-6, the J gene TRBJ2-3; D is unresolved. Between the trimmed V and J ends, which lost 0 bases and 6 bases, there was a span of 7 bases. The CDR3 is 13 residues long. Germline V CDR1 and CDR2: MNHNY, SVGAGI (reference sequence). The CDR3 here is CASSYSFEDTQYF. CDR3 DNA sequence: TGTGCCAGCAGTTACTCTTTTGAGGATACGCAGTATTTT.

In regard to this clone: An end of the junction does not agree with germline; a read error may underlie this. V is TRBV5-1 and J is TRBJ2-3; 8 bases line up with TRBD2. CDR1 is SGHRS and CDR2 is YFSETQ in the germline V gene. The CDR3 contains 17 residues. The CDR3 DNA follows: TGCGCCCGCAGCTTCGGCGGGGGGCGGGGTAGCACAGATACGCAGTATTTT. Residues: CARSFGGGRGSTDTQYF.

CDR3 protein: CASRLGQSPIKPQHF. The CDR3 nucleotides read TGTGCCAGCAGACTCGGACAGTCCCCCATAAAGCCCCAGCATTTT. The gene calls are TRBV28 and TRBJ1-5, with D maybe TRBD1 (6 bases). V was trimmed by 6 bases and J by 8 bases, leaving 20 bases between them. The CDR3 is 15 amino acids. The germline V gene encodes CDR1 MDHEN and CDR2 SYDVKM.

The count of this clone is one. CDR3 DNA sequence: TGCAGTGCTAGAGCCGGGGCTGAAGCTTTCTTT. Its protein product is CSARAGAEAFF. V is TRBV20-1 and J is TRBJ1-1; D unclear. CDR1 and CDR2 (germline): DFQATT, SNEGSKA (reference sequence). This CDR3 region has 11 residues. V was cut by 1 base and J by 6 bases, with 6 bases left in between.

This clone was seen a few times. The rearrangement links TRBV6-4 to TRBJ2-2, with D unresolved. The CDR3 covers 12 residues. CDR1 is MRHNA, CDR2 SNTAGT, per germline. The V and J ends lost 1 base and 6 bases respectively, with 3 bases between them. CDR3 sequence reads: CASSDYAGELFF. In nucleotides, the CDR3 is TGTGCCAGCAGTGACTATGCCGGGGAGCTGTTTTTT.

The chain joins TRBV12-5 to TRBJ1-1; no clear D gene. The V end was cut by 2 bases, the J end by 1 base, with 5 bases between. CDR1 and CDR2 (germline): LGHNT, FRNRAP. This CDR3 is 13 amino acids long. The CDR3 DNA is TGTGCTAGTGGTTTGCGGGAGAACACTGAAGCTTTCTTT. Protein product: CASGLRENTEAFF.

The V gene is TRBV7-9, the J gene TRBJ2-3, with D possibly being TRBD2 (5 bases). The germline V and J ends were trimmed by 5 bases and 2 bases, with 14 bases remaining between them. This CDR3 contains 15 residues. Germline CDR1 and CDR2: SEHNR and FQNEAQ (reference sequence). CDR3 amino acids: CASSPESGTTDTQYF. The CDR3 DNA reads as TGTGCCAGCAGCCCAGAGAGCGGTACCACAGATACGCAGTATTTT.

The rearrangement uses TRBV7-2 and TRBJ2-5; no definite D call. Trimming took off 2 bases at V and 1 base at J, with 20 bases between the two ends. The CDR3 sequence is 18 residues long. Germline CDR1 SGHTA, CDR2 FQGNSA. CDR3 amino acids: CASSLSLRVLSPQETQYF. CDR3 nucleotides: TGTGCCAGCAGCTTATCCCTCCGGGTCCTTAGTCCCCAAGAGACCCAGTACTTC. The whole variable domain, remainder taken from reference TRBV7-2 and TRBJ2-5, is GAGVSQSPSNKVTEKGKDVELRCDPISGHTALYWYRQSLGQGLEFLIYFQGNSAPDKSGLPSDRFSAERTGGSVSTLTIQRTQQEDSAVYLCASSLSLRVLSPQETQYFGPGTRLLVL.

The chain couples TRBV4-2 to TRBJ2-2; D is unresolved. V shed 0 bases and J shed 1 base, with 12 bases lying between them. Germline assignment: CDR1 LGHNA and CDR2 YNFKEQ. The CDR3 loop spans 17 amino acids. The CDR3 region has the DNA TGTGCCAGCAGCCAAGATTTAGCCCCACGGAACACCGGGGAGCTGTTTTTT. It translates to CASSQDLAPRNTGELFF.

This clone turned up a few times. This chain joins TRBV7-9 and TRBJ2-7; D is ambiguous. The germline V gene has CDR1 SEHNR and CDR2 FQNEAQ (reference sequence). The CDR3 consists of 11 residues. V lost 5 bases to trimming and J lost 3 bases, with 5 bases between them. The CDR3 sequence: CASSRYYEQYF. CDR3 DNA sequence: TGTGCCAGCAGCCGTTACTACGAGCAGTACTTC.

The chain combines TRBV7-9 with TRBJ1-5; D gene ambiguous. Germline-derived CDR1 and CDR2 are SEHNR and FQNEAQ (reference sequence). CDR3 length: 13 amino acids. V was cut by 4 bases and J by 0 bases, with 4 bases left in between. Written as DNA, the CDR3 is TGTGCCAGCAGCTCAAATAGCAATCAGCCCCAGCATTTT. Amino acid sequence: CASSSNSNQPQHF.

This chain connects TRBV5-4 to TRBJ1-1; D is undetermined. The V end was cut by 2 bases, the J end by 3 bases, with 14 bases between. This CDR3 is 15 amino acids long. Germline V gives CDR1 SGHNT, CDR2 YYREEE (reference sequence). The CDR3 region is CASSLYSGGYTEAFF. In DNA form, the CDR3 reads TGTGCCAGCAGCTTATATTCCGGCGGCTACACTGAAGCTTTCTTT. The full variable domain, completed using reference TRBV5-4 and TRBJ1-1, is ETGVTQSPTHLIKTRGQQVTLRCSSQSGHNTVSWYQQALGQGPQFIFQYYREEENGRGNFPPRFSGLQFPNYSSELNVNALELDDSALYLCASSLYSGGYTEAFFGQGTRLTVV.